This note documents a single T cell receptor (beta chain) sequence. The V gene's germline CDR1 is SGHDN and CDR2 FVKESK. The junction had 12 bases not matched to a gene; V was cut back by 2 bases and J by 6 bases. The CDR3 runs 17 residues. The sample belongs to a study of T cells in localized non-small cell lung cancer. Profiling relied on immunoSEQ multiplex PCR, and the TCRdb table lists in-frame clones only, not all of them. The table shows approximately 46,000 clones, with around 86% occurring only once. The chain has TRBV14 and TRBJ2-1, with 8 bases lining up with TRBD1. This clonotype was obtained from a man aged 40 to 70 with stage III lung adenocarcinoma. The material was peripheral blood mononuclear cells, obtained before any cancer treatment. As DNA, the CDR3 is TGTGCCAGCAGCCAATATAGGACAGGGCTAAGGGGCAATGAGCAGTTCTTC. It is translated as CASSQYRTGLRGNEQFF.